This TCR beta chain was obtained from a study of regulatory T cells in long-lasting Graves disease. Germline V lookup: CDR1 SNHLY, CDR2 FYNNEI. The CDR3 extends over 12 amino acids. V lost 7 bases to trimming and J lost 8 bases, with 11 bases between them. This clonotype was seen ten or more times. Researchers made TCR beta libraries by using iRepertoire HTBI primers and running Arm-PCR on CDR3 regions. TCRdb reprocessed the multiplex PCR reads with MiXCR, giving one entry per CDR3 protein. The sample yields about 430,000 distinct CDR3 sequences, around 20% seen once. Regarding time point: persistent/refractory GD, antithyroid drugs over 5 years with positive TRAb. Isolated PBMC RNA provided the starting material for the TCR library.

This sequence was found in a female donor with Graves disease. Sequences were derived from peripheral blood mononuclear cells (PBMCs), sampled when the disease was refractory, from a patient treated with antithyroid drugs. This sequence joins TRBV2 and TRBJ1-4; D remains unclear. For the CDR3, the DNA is TGTGCCAGCAAAGAAGCGGTCGAAAAACTGTTTTTT. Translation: CASKEAVEKLFF. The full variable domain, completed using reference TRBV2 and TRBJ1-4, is EPEVTQTPSHQVTQMGQEVILRCVPISNHLYFYWYRQILGQKVEFLVSFYNNEISEKSEIFDDQFSVERPDGSNFTLKIRSTKLEDSAMYFCASKEAVEKLFFGSGTQLSVL.